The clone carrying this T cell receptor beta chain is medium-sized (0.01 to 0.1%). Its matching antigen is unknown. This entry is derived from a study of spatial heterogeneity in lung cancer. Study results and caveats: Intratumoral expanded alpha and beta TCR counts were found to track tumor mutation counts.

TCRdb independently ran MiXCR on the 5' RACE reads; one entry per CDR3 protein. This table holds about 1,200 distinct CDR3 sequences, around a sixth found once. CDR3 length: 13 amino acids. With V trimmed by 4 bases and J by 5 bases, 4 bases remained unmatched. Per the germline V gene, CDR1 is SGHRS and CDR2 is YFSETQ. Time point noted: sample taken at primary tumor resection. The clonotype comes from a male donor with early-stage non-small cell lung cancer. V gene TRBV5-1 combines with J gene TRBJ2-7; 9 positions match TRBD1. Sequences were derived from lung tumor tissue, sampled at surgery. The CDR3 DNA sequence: TGCGCCAGCAGCCGCGGGACAGGGAACGAGCAGTACTTC. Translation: CASSRGTGNEQYF.